This T cell receptor beta chain derives from a study of T cells in Graves' hyperthyroidism and ophthalmopathy (dated by TCRdb to 2018 to 2020). Background on the whole study: Peripheral blood samples were taken at initial diagnosis, before any treatment was given. TCR V-J signatures able to tell the groups apart were searched for in a discovery cohort of 100 patients, of whom more than 40 had Graves' ophthalmopathy and more than 55 had stable Graves' hyperthyroidism. Prospective prediction of ophthalmopathy was tested in an independent validation cohort of fewer than 20 hyperthyroidism patients and some 17 patients who later progressed to ophthalmopathy. The 95 to 100 discovery patients were randomly divided into training and test sets at a 7:3 ratio. Thyroid tissue and blood T-cell repertoires from several Graves' hyperthyroidism patients were also compared in the study. After blood sampling, hyperthyroidism patients were treated with methimazole at a starting dose of 30 mg daily, and ophthalmopathy patients were treated with high-dose intravenous methylprednisolone. According to the paper, TCR Vbeta CDR3 sequencing was carried out on more than 120 peripheral blood samples, which came from 40 to 45 ophthalmopathy, around 74 hyperthyroidism and about 17 progressor patients.

Beyond this particular receptor, the publication reports: In validation, progression to ophthalmopathy was predicted by the model with 70% to 71% sensitivity and around 76% specificity, a median of about 6.8 months before onset. Most expanded thyroid clonotypes (frequency above 0.001) were also detected in blood, a finding suggesting that blood repertoires may reflect thyroid immune responses. No statistical method was used to fix the sample size in advance, and group allocation was not hidden from the investigators. Ophthalmopathy was separated from stable hyperthyroidism by a 13 V-J signature model, with approximately 85% sensitivity and roughly 81% specificity obtained in cross-validation and 80%/75% obtained in testing.

The table lists this clonotype with many counts. The clone's antigen remains unknown. Base quality data are lacking; no much larger clone is found one base away. Ophthalmopathy patients had moderately to severely active disease, with a Clinical Activity Score of 3 or more, a NOSPECS grade of 4 or more, and a disease duration of less than 3 months. Any patient with an uncontrolled infection, another autoimmune disease, pregnancy or lactation was excluded. Clinical symptoms, serum thyroxine and TRAb, thyroid ultrasound, and orbital computed tomography formed the basis for the diagnoses. PBMCs were isolated from about 9.1 ml of fresh peripheral blood by Ficoll-Paque density gradient centrifugation. Total RNA was extracted with Trizol reagent, and quality was checked on an Agilent 2100 Bioanalyzer. CDR3 length: 14 amino acids, cysteine to phenylalanine. Left in the record is the CDR3 DNA by itself, 42 bases read in frame from the first base. V is reduced by 0 bases and J by 3 bases, leaving a spacing of 9 bases between them. CDR1 MNHNY and CDR2 SVGAGI are derived from the germline V gene (reference sequence).

Amplification of TCR beta CDR3 regions was carried out from RNA transcripts. The first round of RT-PCR for the TCR CDR3 was performed with the HTBI primer set and the Qiagen OneStep RT-PCR kit. Libraries were constructed in a second round of multiplex PCR, after which size selection and purification were carried out. Sequencing of the libraries was done on an Illumina HiSeq2000 using paired-end 100 bp reads. The authors' analysis ran thus. Raw data were processed with SOAPnuke, discarding reads with adapters, uncalled bases, mean Phred below 15, or no exact constant-primer or identifier match. High-quality paired reads were merged using COPE v1.2.5, and each unique nucleotide sequence was defined as a clonotype. MiTCR v1.1 was used to align clonotypes to the IMGT TRBV, TRBD and TRBJ reference segments. Only V-J combinations with frequency above 0.0001, covering approximately 99% of repertoires, were analysed. The TCS score was defined as F50 (clonal expansion) divided by E x V (chaos), with BLOSUM62-based TCRdist calculated between CDR3 peptides within each V-J. Welch's t-statistics and random forest reduced some 510 V-J features to fewer than 15, which were used in a naive Bayes classifier (R e1071). Clones were called with MiXCR by TCRdb after fastp trimmed the public reads at Q25, and only in-frame beta chains were retained. Records with the same CDR3 protein are collapsed into one entry carrying the most frequent genes and DNA. TCRdb's processing, not the authors', yielded these V and J calls. The sample table lists hundreds of thousands of distinct CDR3 sequences, approximately 16% of them with a count of one. The ten biggest clones cover about 3.5% of the sample.

This clonotype was sampled from a woman aged 40 to 50 with Graves' ophthalmopathy. The rearrangement combines TRBV6-6 with TRBJ2-7; the D gene remains uncertain. The source material was blood. The DNA sequence reads TGTGCCAGCAGTTACTCGGGGAACTTCTACGAGCAGTACTTC. Translated, this is CASSYSGNFYEQYF.